These T cell receptor beta chains were read from a single sample in a study of read filtering for tumor transcriptome and immune sequencing. TCRdb reanalysed the reads using MiXCR and keeps one entry per CDR3 protein. The sample contains 50,000 to 65,000 distinct CDR3 sequences, roughly 19% of which appear only once. The sequencing input was a population of CD138-negative cells sorted from bone marrow. Source of these receptors: a donor at least 40 years old with multiple myeloma. CDR3s include the opening cysteine and the closing phenylalanine or tryptophan. The listing skips clone size in some rows; elsewhere it reads once, few, many or a size class.

V	size	length	J	CDR3
TRBV6-5	few	16	TRBJ2-7	CASSYSGTGSSYEQYF
TRBV20-1	many	14	TRBJ2-3	CSARRGGSGDTQYF
TRBV3-1	few	16	TRBJ2-1	CASSLGVAGGGNEQFF
TRBV2	-	11	TRBJ1-2	CASDTNYGYTF
TRBV4-1	many	15	TRBJ2-5	CASSQDGVRGETQYF
TRBV15	few	16	TRBJ1-3	CATSGGVGGSGNTIYF
TRBV11-3	many	15	TRBJ2-1	CASRITGRNYNEQFF
TRBV7-2	many	17	TRBJ2-7	CASSRRGGRALTYEQYF
TRBV20-1	many	14	TRBJ2-3	CSADSRQGPDTQYF
TRBV28	many	15	TRBJ1-5	CASSQGTAFNQPQHF
TRBV28	many	12	TRBJ1-4	CASSSGNEKLFF
TRBV20-1	many	14	TRBJ2-2	CSARQGLSAGELFF
TRBV18	many	15	TRBJ2-1	CASSPGLPIYNEQFF
TRBV6-1	-	18	TRBJ2-6	CASSVTSGSVTGANVLTF
TRBV6-6	many	15	TRBJ2-2	CASSGQGKFTGELFF
TRBV7-3	many	15	TRBJ2-1	CASSSSGRAGNEQFF
TRBV2	many	14	TRBJ2-5	CASNPGQGVETQYF
TRBV6-5	many	15	TRBJ2-1	CASRNTLSSYNEQFF
TRBV20-1	many	13	TRBJ2-3	CSATGGYTDTQYF
TRBV20-1	many	12	TRBJ2-1	CSARTSGDRPFF
TRBV10-2	many	18	TRBJ2-5	CASRPTWASGRPRETQYF
TRBV20-1	-	15	TRBJ2-7	CSASITRTISYEQYF
TRBV12-3/TRBV12-4	many	14	TRBJ2-1	CASSSATRGNEQFF
TRBV20-1	few	14	TRBJ1-5	CSARRGAIDQPQHF
TRBV20-1	-	14	TRBJ2-2	CSARWAANTGELFF
TRBV29-1	many	12	TRBJ1-1	CSATTGEKGAFF
TRBV20-1	medium-sized	17	TRBJ2-1	CSARDPLLAGGPNEQFF
TRBV20-1	-	15	TRBJ2-5	CSASVEGAVKETQYF
TRBV25-1	few	13	TRBJ1-1	CASSEWDTTEAFF
TRBV5-5	many	15	TRBJ2-6	CASSPGSSGANVLTF
TRBV14	many	13	TRBJ2-1	CASSPGRYNEQFF